Detailed here is one TCR beta chain. Here immunoSEQ multiplex PCR was the method, and the copy in TCRdb shows in-frame clones only, minus some. The repertoire holds some 120,000 clones, with approximately 80% as singletons. This sample is drawn from a study of blood T cell repertoires in COVID-19. V trimming: 4 bases; J trimming: 6 bases; junction bases outside the gene matches: 7. CDR1 and CDR2 (germline): SGHTA, FQGNSA. The CDR3 is 14 residues long. The clonotype comes from a man between 65 and 85 years old with active or convalescent COVID-19. The sequencing sample was made of peripheral blood. J is TRBJ2-3 and V is TRBV7-2, with 7 bases matching TRBD2. The CDR3 loop reads CASSSRLLADTQYF. CDR3 nucleotides: TGTGCCAGCAGCTCCCGTTTACTAGCGGATACGCAGTATTTT.